This TCR beta chain was captured by sequencing in a study of CD8 T cells in ankylosing spondylitis. Remarks on this clonotype: Its antigen is undetermined.

Quantitative 5'-RACE with molecular barcodes was used to make the TCR beta libraries. TCRdb analysed the 5' RACE reads with MiXCR anew, one entry per CDR3 protein. The table lists around 450,000 distinct CDR3 sequences, 20% to 30% of them singletons, with 0.89% in the top ten. Findings of the study overall: In ankylosing spondylitis blood, a motif of roughly 8 highly homologous TCR beta variants appeared characteristic. Reactive arthritis synovial fluid and blood were previously reported to contain some motif variants. Enrichment of disease-linked clones was reportedly significant in matched ankylosing spondylitis synovial fluid. The authors found the disease-linked clones to be CD8+ and relatively rare in peripheral blood.

This CDR3 has 12 residues. Germline V gene data show CDR1 as KGHSH and CDR2 as LQKENI. Trimming took off 8 bases at V and 8 bases at J, with 13 bases between the two ends. The sequence was collected from a male donor with ankylosing spondylitis. This chain joins TRBV18 and TRBJ2-1; TRBD1 might be the D (6 bases). Sequenced material: blood, either unsorted or a sorted T cell fraction (not recorded which). CDR3 nucleotides: TGTGCCAGCCTAAACAGGGAAGATGAGCAGTTCTTC. Translated, it gives CASLNREDEQFF. The whole variable domain, remainder taken from reference TRBV18 and TRBJ2-1, is NAGVMQNPRHLVRRRGQEARLRCSPMKGHSHVYWYRQLPEEGLKFMVYLQKENIIDESGMPKERFSAEFPKEGPSILRIQQVVRGDSAAYFCASLNREDEQFFGPGTRLTVL.